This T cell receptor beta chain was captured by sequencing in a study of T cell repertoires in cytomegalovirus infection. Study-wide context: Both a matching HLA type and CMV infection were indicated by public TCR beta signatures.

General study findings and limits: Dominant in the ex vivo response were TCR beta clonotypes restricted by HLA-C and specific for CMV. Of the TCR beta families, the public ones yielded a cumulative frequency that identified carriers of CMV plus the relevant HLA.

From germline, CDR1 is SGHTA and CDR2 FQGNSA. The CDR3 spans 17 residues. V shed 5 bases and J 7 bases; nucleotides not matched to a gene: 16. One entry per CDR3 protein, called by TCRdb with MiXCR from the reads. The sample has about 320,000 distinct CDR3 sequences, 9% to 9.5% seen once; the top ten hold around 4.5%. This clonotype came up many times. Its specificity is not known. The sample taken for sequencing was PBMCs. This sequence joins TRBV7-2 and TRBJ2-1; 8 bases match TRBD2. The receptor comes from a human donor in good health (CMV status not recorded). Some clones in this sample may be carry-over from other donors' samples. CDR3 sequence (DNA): TGTGCCAGCAGCCCGTCCTCGGGACTAGGGAGTTTGAATGAGCAGTTCTTC. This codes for CASSPSSGLGSLNEQFF.